The clone carrying this T cell receptor beta chain has just one count. This CDR3 is built from 14 residues. CDR1 is SGHTA, CDR2 FQGNSA, per germline. With 0 bases removed from V and 7 bases from J, the gap between germline ends came to 9 bases. The data derive from a study of siplizumab effects on memory and regulatory T cells. Per sample, 80,000 to 100,000 TCR templates underwent assay. Sequenced by immunoSEQ multiplex PCR; TCRdb stores in-frame clones only, minus some. The sample lists approximately 94,000 clones, 80% to 95% occurring once. This clonotype was sampled from a human donor in good health. Input material: CD4+ T cells sorted from blood. The chain joins TRBV7-2 to TRBJ2-2; no firm D call. This CDR3 is CASSLAPNRGELFF. The CDR3 DNA reads TGTGCCAGCAGCTTAGCCCCTAATCGCGGGGAGCTGTTTTTT.